Detailed here is one T cell receptor beta chain. These data originate in a study of blood T cell repertoires in COVID-19. Study in general: Both acute and convalescent COVID-19 samples were obtained from the United States, Italy and Spain.

The CDR3 runs 16 residues. Germline CDR1 KGHSH, CDR2 LQKENI. Trimming removed 0 bases from V and 7 bases from J; junction bases left unmatched: 5. Patients of the Seattle cohort, enrolled during active infection, were followed longitudinally. Original methodology: Estimation of nucleated cell counts relied on the amplification of reference gene primers. Assay used: immunoSEQ multiplex PCR; TCRdb lists only in-frame clones, some missing. For V, J and clone size, that table is used; D and trimming come from the DNA. The sample yields 190,000 or so clones, 94% seen once. This chain uses TRBV18 with TRBJ1-6; TRBD1 aligns across 8 bases. The receptor was isolated from a man aged 25 to 45 with COVID-19, enrolled during active disease. Material: peripheral blood. For the CDR3, the DNA is TGTGCCAGCTCACCACCTGTAGGACAGGGAAATTCACCCCTCCACTTT. This translates into CASSPPVGQGNSPLHF.